These 23 T cell receptor beta chains were all obtained from the same sample, sequenced in a study of cytomegalovirus exposure and HLA in healthy donors (dated by TCRdb to about 2017). Library construction relied on the immunoSEQ multiplex PCR assay. A mixture of 60 forward primers for TCR Vbeta segments and 13 reverse primers for TCR Jbeta segments was used in the multiplex PCR. The table comes from immuneACCESS by way of TCRdb, which keeps in-frame sequences with V and J called. Part of the clones is missing from these tables; in studies checked, under half for an unresolved V gene and the rest for unknown reasons. Counted in this sample were some 170,000 clones; about three quarters of them appeared once. Clones ranked in the top ten supply 4.7% of the sample. Sequenced material: PBMCs. Receptors originate from a man younger than 30 in good health and CMV-seropositive.

This clone was recorded once. The rearrangement uses TRBV7-9 and TRBJ1-1; 10 bases are a match to TRBD1. This CDR3 contains 15 residues. Looked up from germline, CDR1 is SEHNR and CDR2 is FQNEAQ (reference sequence). V was pared by 5 bases and J by 4 bases, with 7 bases of the junction left unmatched. The CDR3 nucleotides read TGTGCCAGCAGCACTAGACAGGGGGCGGGCACTGAAGCTTTCTTT. Its protein is CASSTRQGAGTEAFF.

V usage is TRBV4-1 and J usage is TRBJ1-2; possibly TRBD1 for D (6 bases). The germline gives CDR1 MGHRA, CDR2 YSYEKL. The CDR3 totals 14 residues. Between the trimmed V and J ends, which lost 0 bases and 7 bases, there was a span of 12 bases. CDR3 DNA: TGCGCCAGCAGCCAAGATCGAAAAGGGGGTGGCTACACCTTC. Its translation: CASSQDRKGGGYTF.

This chain connects TRBV9 to TRBJ1-5; no clear D gene. Trimming shortened V by 0 bases and J by 2 bases, and 3 bases separated the two germline ends. The germline CDR1 and CDR2 sequences are SGDLS and YYNGEE. The CDR3 is 13 residues long. CDR3 sequence: CASSVAGNQPQHF. CDR3 nucleotide sequence: TGTGCCAGCAGCGTAGCGGGCAATCAGCCCCAGCATTTT.

This clone was observed a single time. The genes are TRBV5-1 and TRBJ2-3, with a weak D call TRBD1 (5 bases). The V end was cut by 4 bases, the J end by 3 bases, with 18 bases between. The germline gives CDR1 SGHRS, CDR2 YFSETQ. The CDR3 is 16 amino acids. Here the CDR3 DNA reads TGCGCCAGCAGCACCGTAGGGGTGACTTTAACAGATACGCAGTATTTT. It is translated as CASSTVGVTLTDTQYF. Looking up the rest from reference TRBV5-1 and TRBJ2-3 gives the full variable domain: KAGVTQTPRYLIKTRGQQVTLSCSPISGHRSVSWYQQTPGQGLQFLFEYFSETQRNKGNFPGRFSGRQFSNSRSEMNVSTLELGDSALYLCASSTVGVTLTDTQYFGPGTRLTVL.

The V and J genes are TRBV6-4 and TRBJ2-3, with 11 bases aligning to TRBD2. The ends lost 2 bases at V and 2 bases at J; junction bases unmatched: 3. From germline, CDR1 is MRHNA and CDR2 SNTAGT. This CDR3 is 16 amino acids long. CDR3: CASSDDSGRATDTQYF. In DNA form, the CDR3 reads TGTGCCAGCAGTGACGATAGCGGGAGGGCCACAGATACGCAGTATTTT.

CDR3 protein: CASSLGTSGRVNEQFF. The CDR3 bases are TGCGCCAGCAGCTTGGGAACTAGCGGGAGAGTAAATGAGCAGTTCTTC. The chain joins TRBV5-1 to TRBJ2-1; the match to TRBD2 covers 11 bases. The trim removed 0 bases at V and 7 bases at J, leaving 6 bases unmatched. The length of the CDR3 is 16 residues. The V gene's germline CDR1 is SGHRS and CDR2 YFSETQ. Drawing the rest from reference TRBV5-1 and TRBJ2-1, the complete variable domain is KAGVTQTPRYLIKTRGQQVTLSCSPISGHRSVSWYQQTPGQGLQFLFEYFSETQRNKGNFPGRFSGRQFSNSRSEMNVSTLELGDSALYLCASSLGTSGRVNEQFFGPGTRLTVL.

The rearrangement links TRBV7-9 to TRBJ1-1; maybe TRBD1 (5 bases). Germline loops: CDR1 SEHNR, CDR2 FQNEAQ (reference sequence). There are 15 residues in the CDR3. Deletions cut 1 base from V and 1 base from J, with 10 bases between. CDR3 DNA: TGTGCCAGCAGCTTAGAGGGAGGGGCGAACACTGAAGCTTTCTTT. This sequence encodes CASSLEGGANTEAFF.

J is TRBJ1-5 and V is TRBV7-2; 7 bases line up with TRBD1. Germline V gene sequence: CDR1 SGHTA, CDR2 FQGNSA. V lost 2 bases, J lost 6 bases, and 10 bases stayed unmatched. The CDR3 has 16 amino acids. The CDR3 protein is CASSLLGAGGGQPQHF. The CDR3 nucleotides read TGTGCCAGCAGCTTATTAGGGGCAGGGGGTGGTCAGCCCCAGCATTTT.

The genes are TRBV5-6 and TRBJ2-5; D unresolved. This CDR3 is 15 amino acids long. Germline V lookup: CDR1 SGHDT, CDR2 YYEEEE. V shed 3 bases and J shed 1 base, with 13 bases lying between them. The CDR3 bases are TGTGCCAGCAGCTCTCCAGGAAGATCCCAAGAGACCCAGTACTTC. This gives the protein CASSSPGRSQETQYF. Full variable domain (outside the CDR3, taken from reference TRBV5-6 and TRBJ2-5): DAGVTQSPTHLIKTRGQQVTLRCSPKSGHDTVSWYQQALGQGPQFIFQYYEEEERQRGNFPDRFSGHQFPNYSSELNVNALLLGDSALYLCASSSPGRSQETQYFGPGTRLLVL.

This clone appeared a few times. The chain links TRBV5-6 to TRBJ2-1; 11 bases are a match to TRBD2. Unmatched junction bases numbered 6, after V lost 5 bases and J lost 2 bases. Per germline, CDR1 SGHDT and CDR2 YYEEEE. The length of the CDR3 is 16 residues. The CDR3: CASSFELAGAYNEQFF. In nucleotides, the CDR3 is TGTGCCAGCAGTTTCGAACTAGCGGGAGCCTACAATGAGCAGTTCTTC.

The V call is TRBV25-1, the J call TRBJ2-1; 10 bases match TRBD1. This CDR3 spans 16 amino acids. After removal of 2 bases from V and 4 bases from J, the junction contained 5 bases not matched to a gene. Germline V gene data show CDR1 as MGHDK and CDR2 as SYGVNS. In nucleotides, the CDR3 is TGTGCCAGCAGTGAACCGGGACAGGGGCAATACAATGAGCAGTTCTTC. Its translation: CASSEPGQGQYNEQFF.

This sequence joins TRBV2 and TRBJ2-6, with unresolved D. V lost 3 bases and J 0 bases, leaving 9 bases between the germline ends. Per germline, CDR1 SNHLY and CDR2 FYNNEI. This CDR3 is built from 16 residues. DNA of the CDR3: TGTGCCAGCAGTGAGACGGCTAGCTCTGGGGCCAACGTCCTGACTTTC. Amino acid sequence: CASSETASSGANVLTF.

In its sample, this clone is medium-sized. The chain joins TRBV7-9 to TRBJ2-5; no reliable D call. Germline V gives CDR1 SEHNR, CDR2 FQNEAQ (reference sequence). V gave up 1 base and J gave up 1 base, with 7 bases separating them. The CDR3 is 14 amino acids. In DNA, the CDR3 is TGTGCCAGCAGCTTAGTATCCGTCCAAGAGACCCAGTACTTC. Its translation is CASSLVSVQETQYF.

V is TRBV7-9 and J is TRBJ2-1, with a tentative D call TRBD1 (5 bases). The length of the CDR3 is 14 residues. CDR1 is SEHNR, CDR2 FQNEAQ, per germline (reference sequence). V was trimmed by 1 base and J by 7 bases, leaving 11 bases between them. CDR3 region: CASSLGKKGNEQFF. CDR3 sequence (DNA): TGTGCCAGCAGCTTAGGCAAAAAGGGGAATGAGCAGTTCTTC.

This sequence joins TRBV7-2 and TRBJ2-3; 16 nucleotides match TRBD2. The ends lost 6 bases at V and 1 base at J; junction bases unmatched: 1. Per the germline V gene, CDR1 is SGHTA and CDR2 is FQGNSA. The CDR3 is 16 residues long. In DNA form, the CDR3 reads TGTGCCAGCAGAGGGACTAGCGGGGGGGGCACAGATACGCAGTATTTT. Protein sequence: CASRGTSGGGTDTQYF.

About this clone itself: The same CDR3 is also encoded by other DNA sequences in this sample. The V and J genes are TRBV5-8 and TRBJ2-3, with 8 bases lining up with TRBD1. Germline CDR1 is SGHTS and CDR2 is YDEGEE. The CDR3 covers 14 residues. V shed 2 bases, J shed 3 bases, and the junction held 2 bases outside the gene matches. The CDR3 nucleotides read TGTGCCAGCAGCTTACAGGGGGTGACAGATACGCAGTATTTT. Residues: CASSLQGVTDTQYF.

This chain links TRBV5-8 with TRBJ1-5; TRBD1 aligns across 7 bases. J was trimmed by 6 bases and V by 4 bases; bases with no gene match: 10. Germline assignment: CDR1 SGHTS and CDR2 YDEGEE. The CDR3 spans 15 residues. The CDR3 region is CASSPGQVEAQPQHF. Here the CDR3 DNA reads TGTGCCAGCAGCCCCGGACAGGTTGAGGCTCAGCCCCAGCATTTT.

V is TRBV29-1 and J is TRBJ1-1; the match to TRBD1 covers 9 bases. The CDR3 covers 12 residues. Germline CDR1 and CDR2: SQVTM and ANQGSEA. Trimming at V came to 7 bases and at J to 4 bases, leaving 4 bases not matched to a gene. This CDR3 is CSGGQGSTEAFF. CDR3 sequence (DNA): TGCAGCGGGGGACAGGGTTCCACTGAAGCTTTCTTT.

The rearrangement uses TRBV6-4 and TRBJ2-1, with TRBD2 as a possible D gene (6 bases). The CDR3 consists of 15 residues. V was cut by 9 bases and J by 1 base, with 16 bases left in between. Per germline, CDR1 MRHNA and CDR2 SNTAGT. CDR3 residues: CARGWRGPSYNEQFF. The CDR3 nucleotides are TGTGCCAGGGGGTGGAGGGGCCCTTCCTACAATGAGCAGTTCTTC.

The rearrangement links TRBV27 to TRBJ1-3; 7 bases fit TRBD1. The CDR3 length is 14 residues. Trimming removed 7 bases from V and 2 bases from J; junction bases left unmatched: 5. Germline CDR1 is MNHEY and CDR2 is SMNVEV (reference sequence). The CDR3 reads CASKRQGAGNTIYF. The CDR3 coding sequence is TGTGCCAGCAAGCGGCAGGGGGCTGGAAACACCATATATTTT.

This chain connects TRBV18 to TRBJ1-2; D perhaps matches TRBD1 (6 bases). CDR3 size: 16 residues. Germline V gives CDR1 KGHSH, CDR2 LQKENI. V gave up 6 bases and J gave up 2 bases, with 19 bases separating them. The CDR3 nucleotides are TGTGCCAGCTCCCCTCGGGAAGTGGGGGCAAACTATGGCTACACCTTC. Translated: CASSPREVGANYGYTF.

The chain carries TRBV29-1 and TRBJ2-5; 8 bases agree with TRBD2. Unmatched junction bases numbered 6, after V lost 4 bases and J lost 2 bases. The CDR3 is made up of 14 amino acids. Per the germline V gene, CDR1 is SQVTM and CDR2 is ANQGSEA. In DNA form, the CDR3 reads TGCAGCGTTGTGGGTAGCGGGACACAAGAGACCCAGTACTTC. Residues: CSVVGSGTQETQYF.

The V gene is TRBV18, the J gene TRBJ1-2, with D possibly being TRBD1 (6 bases). V lost 3 bases, J lost 4 bases, and 15 bases lay in between. This CDR3 has 15 amino acids. Germline V gives CDR1 KGHSH, CDR2 LQKENI. The CDR3 nucleotides read TGTGCCAGCTCACCCCAGGGGCGCGATCCCTATGGCTACACCTTC. Protein product: CASSPQGRDPYGYTF.